This T cell receptor (beta chain) was retrieved from a study of cytomegalovirus exposure and HLA in healthy donors. Overall study: For the approximately 400 genotyped donors, about 79% fell within the Caucasian-associated ancestry cluster.

CDR3 size: 14 residues. Germline V lookup: CDR1 SGHVS, CDR2 FNYEAQ. Trimming at V came to 1 base and at J to 8 bases, leaving 4 bases not matched to a gene. Researchers ran the PCR with 60 Vbeta and 13 Jbeta primers. Produced via immunoSEQ multiplex PCR; TCRdb's table is partial and in-frame only. The table shows over 140,000 clones, with approximately 80% occurring only once. Sequencing was done on a sample of PBMCs. The V call is TRBV7-6, the J call TRBJ1-2; 10 bases align to TRBD1. The TCR was taken from a man aged 25-45 years in good health and CMV-seropositive. As DNA, the CDR3 is TGTGCCAGCAGCTTAGAGGTGACAGGGGGCGGCTACACCTTC. Protein product: CASSLEVTGGGYTF.